The 27 T cell receptor beta chains presented below share a single source sample, sequenced in a study of vaccination effects on CD4 cells after COVID-19. These receptors have no identified antigens. Produced via immunoSEQ multiplex PCR; TCRdb's table is partial and in-frame only. This table has over 8,000 clones, about four fifths appearing once. ViraFEST expansion of antigen-specific CD4+ T cells with viral peptide pools preceded sequencing. Scientists isolated CD4+ T cells after an approximately 11-day culture period ended. The material sequenced was CD4+ T cells from PBMCs cultured with HCoV-229E spike peptides, taken before COVID-19 vaccination. The receptor source for this set is a human donor who received a COVID-19 vaccine.

The chain carries TRBV18 and TRBJ2-2, with 8 bases lining up with TRBD1. Per germline, CDR1 KGHSH and CDR2 LQKENI. The CDR3 sequence is 16 residues long. Trimming removed 4 bases from V and 0 bases from J; junction bases left unmatched: 4. The CDR3 DNA sequence: TGTGCCAGCTCACTTCAGGGGGCCGCGAACACCGGGGAGCTGTTTTTT. Translation gives CASSLQGAANTGELFF.

The chain recombines TRBV10-3 with TRBJ2-5; TRBD1 aligns across 10 bases. The junction had 13 bases not matched to a gene; V was cut back by 6 bases and J by 6 bases. Germline CDR1 is ENHRY and CDR2 is SYGVKD. CDR3 length equals 16 residues. This CDR3 reads CAIRATSGTGEQTQYF. As DNA, the CDR3 is TGTGCCATCAGAGCCACAAGCGGGACAGGGGAACAGACCCAGTACTTC.

The chain uses TRBV12-5 and TRBJ2-3, with unresolved D. This CDR3 is built from 12 residues. From germline, CDR1 is LGHNT and CDR2 FRNRAP. Trimming left V 7 bases short and J 7 bases short, with 12 bases between. CDR3: CASALSSHTQYF. DNA for the CDR3: TGTGCTAGTGCCCTTAGCTCACATACGCAGTATTTT.

This chain joins TRBV6-1 and TRBJ1-6; no clear D. V was cut by 3 bases and J by 2 bases, with 14 bases left in between. The germline CDR1 and CDR2 sequences are MNHNS and SASEGT. This CDR3 is 17 amino acids long. CDR3 protein: CASSDLVPRTYNSPLHF. The DNA of the CDR3 is TGTGCCAGCAGTGATTTGGTTCCCCGAACCTATAATTCACCCCTCCACTTT.

The chain has TRBV2 and TRBJ1-1, with 9 nucleotides matching TRBD1. Per the germline V gene, CDR1 is SNHLY and CDR2 is FYNNEI. The CDR3 has 14 amino acids. The V segment lost 6 bases and the J segment 4 bases; nucleotides outside the gene matches: 6. CDR3 nucleotides: TGTGCCAGCAGACCCGACAGGGGGAGCACTGAAGCTTTCTTT. This translates into CASRPDRGSTEAFF.

The rearrangement uses TRBV4-2 and TRBJ2-1, with TRBD2 identical over 10 bases. This CDR3 spans 15 amino acids. V lost 7 bases to trimming and J lost 4 bases; unmatched junction nucleotides: 7. Germline V gene sequence: CDR1 LGHNA, CDR2 YNFKEQ. In nucleotides, the CDR3 is TGTGCCAGCACTACTAGCGGGACTCCTTACAATGAGCAGTTCTTC. Protein: CASTTSGTPYNEQFF.

There are a few counts of this clone. The chain uses TRBV7-9 and TRBJ1-2; D is unresolved. With 2 bases removed from V and 2 bases from J, the gap between germline ends came to 6 bases. CDR1 is SEHNR and CDR2 is FQNEAQ in the germline V gene (reference sequence). This CDR3 contains 13 residues. The CDR3 DNA reads as TGTGCCAGCAGCTTACTTGTCAACTATGGCTACACCTTC. This sequence encodes CASSLLVNYGYTF.

Only one count was recorded for this clone. The rearrangement links TRBV3-1 (or the pseudogene TRBV3-2) to TRBJ2-7, with D unclear. The V and J ends lost 1 base and 6 bases respectively, with 7 bases between them. CDR3 length equals 12 residues. Germline assignment: CDR1 LGHDT and CDR2 YNNKEL (reference sequence). CDR3 bases: TGTGCCAGCAGCCAAGCTGGGCGCGAGCAGTACTTC. Protein sequence: CASSQAGREQYF.

This clone showed up just a few times. The V and J genes are TRBV10-3 and TRBJ1-3; TRBD1 aligns across 9 bases. Trimming at V came to 8 bases and at J to 0 bases, leaving 8 bases not matched to a gene. The CDR3 covers 16 residues. The V gene's germline CDR1 is ENHRY and CDR2 SYGVKD. CDR3 nucleotide sequence: TGTGCCATCGGAGGGACAGGGCAGTTCTCTGGAAACACCATATATTTT. Amino acid sequence: CAIGGTGQFSGNTIYF.

The chain uses TRBV2 and TRBJ2-1; no clear D gene. Germline values: CDR1 SNHLY, CDR2 FYNNEI. The CDR3 is 17 residues long. Trimming removed 0 bases at V and 0 bases at J, with 12 bases between. CDR3 sequence reads: CASSEAFNTRSYNEQFF. The CDR3 DNA is TGTGCCAGCAGTGAAGCCTTCAACACCCGCTCCTACAATGAGCAGTTCTTC.

The genes are TRBV6-5 and TRBJ1-3; D ambiguous. The V end was cut by 8 bases, the J end by 3 bases, with 14 bases between. The CDR3 is 14 amino acids. Germline V gene sequence: CDR1 MNHEY, CDR2 SVGAGI. The CDR3 sequence: CASERGRGGNTIYF. The CDR3 bases are TGTGCCAGCGAGCGAGGGCGGGGTGGAAACACCATATATTTT.

The chain uses TRBV29-1 and TRBJ2-3, with D perhaps matching TRBD1 (5 bases). The CDR3 is 12 residues long. Germline-derived CDR1 and CDR2 are SQVTM and ANQGSEA. V lost 7 bases and J 4 bases, leaving 12 bases between the germline ends. The CDR3 DNA is TGCAGCGGGGCCGACAGTGCAGATACGCAGTATTTT. It specifies CSGADSADTQYF.

The chain employs TRBV6-1 and TRBJ1-5; D might be TRBD1 (5 bases). The germline CDR1 and CDR2 sequences are MNHNS and SASEGT. V gave up 1 base and J gave up 6 bases, with 13 bases separating them. CDR3 length equals 15 residues. The CDR3 DNA reads TGTGCCAGCAGTGAAGGGGGGTTCTATGGTCAGCCCCAGCATTTT. Protein product: CASSEGGFYGQPQHF.

The rearrangement joins TRBV13 to TRBJ2-2, with D possibly being TRBD1 or TRBD2 (5 bases each). The CDR3 has 18 amino acids. The V gene's germline CDR1 is PRHDT and CDR2 FYEKMQ (reference sequence). The V end was cut by 2 bases, the J end by 4 bases, with 20 bases between. The CDR3 coding sequence is TGTGCCAGCAGCTTACTTGCGTTAGTCCAGGGACCCACCGGGGAGCTGTTTTTT. It encodes CASSLLALVQGPTGELFF.

The chain uses TRBV6-5 and TRBJ1-2; a possible D gene is TRBD1 (5 bases). The CDR3 length is 14 residues. The V gene lost 6 bases and the J gene lost 4 bases, with 15 bases spanning the gap. From germline, CDR1 is MNHEY and CDR2 SVGAGI. The CDR3 reads CASRPGGALYGYTF. In DNA, the CDR3 is TGTGCCAGCAGACCCGGTGGGGCCCTCTATGGCTACACCTTC.

The chain employs TRBV12-5 and TRBJ2-2, with 8 bases identical to TRBD1. Unmatched junction bases numbered 5, after V lost 9 bases and J lost 2 bases. The CDR3 spans 14 residues. Germline loops: CDR1 LGHNT, CDR2 FRNRAP. The CDR3 spells CASRPGGNTGELFF. DNA for the CDR3: TGTGCTAGCCGTCCAGGGGGCAACACCGGGGAGCTGTTTTTT. Looking up the rest from reference TRBV12-5 and TRBJ2-2 gives the full variable domain: DARVTQTPRHKVTEMGQEVTMRCQPILGHNTVFWYRQTMMQGLELLAYFRNRAPLDDSGMPKDRFSAEMPDATLATLKIQPSEPRDSAVYFCASRPGGNTGELFFGEGSRLTVL.

V gene TRBV2 combines with J gene TRBJ2-7, with TRBD1 as a possible D gene (5 bases). V was pared by 3 bases and J by 2 bases, with 8 bases between. CDR1 and CDR2 from the germline V gene are SNHLY and FYNNEI. The CDR3 totals 13 residues. The CDR3 protein is CASSDRQPYEQYF. Written as DNA, the CDR3 is TGTGCCAGCAGTGACCGACAGCCCTACGAGCAGTACTTC.

The chain joins TRBV7-9 to TRBJ1-2; tentative D call: TRBD1 (6 bases). The V end was cut by 6 bases, the J end by 4 bases, with 12 bases between. The length of the CDR3 is 13 residues. In germline, CDR1 is SEHNR, CDR2 FQNEAQ (reference sequence). The CDR3 loop reads CASSSGQRYGYTF. CDR3 in DNA: TGTGCCAGCAGTTCTGGACAGCGCTATGGCTACACCTTC.

The rearrangement links TRBV10-2 to TRBJ1-1; 8 bases map to TRBD1. CDR1 and CDR2 (germline): WSHSY, SAAADI. The CDR3 sequence is 15 residues long. V lost 5 bases to trimming and J lost 6 bases; unmatched junction nucleotides: 11. In nucleotides, the CDR3 is TGCGCCAGCAGTATACGGACAGGGAGGTCCTCTGAAGCTTTCTTT. Translating it yields CASSIRTGRSSEAFF.

This clone has a handful of counts. The V gene is TRBV6-5, the J gene TRBJ1-3; D might be TRBD1 (5 bases). Trimming shortened V by 8 bases and J by 0 bases, and 11 bases separated the two germline ends. The CDR3 is 14 residues long. The germline V gene encodes CDR1 MNHEY and CDR2 SVGAGI. The CDR3 nucleotides are TGTGCCAGCTCGGGACGGGGCTCTGGAAACACCATATATTTT. Protein sequence: CASSGRGSGNTIYF.

J is TRBJ2-5 and V is TRBV5-4; the match to TRBD1 covers 7 bases. The V gene end was trimmed by 5 bases and the J gene end by 1 base; junction bases not matched to a gene: 8. The length of the CDR3 is 15 residues. Germline V gives CDR1 SGHNT, CDR2 YYREEE (reference sequence). DNA for the CDR3: TGTGCCAGCAGTCTAGGAGAGGGGGCCCAAGAGACCCAGTACTTC. Its protein product is CASSLGEGAQETQYF.

This clone is a singleton in its sample. The gene calls are TRBV6-5 and TRBJ2-2; TRBD2 aligns across 8 bases. The trim removed 10 bases at V and 3 bases at J, leaving 10 bases unmatched. Germline CDR1 and CDR2: MNHEY and SVGAGI. The CDR3 contains 15 residues. The CDR3 region has the DNA TGTGCCATCCCAATCGGACTAGCATACACCGGGGAGCTGTTTTTT. Its translation is CAIPIGLAYTGELFF.

This clone has just a few counts. V usage is TRBV6-4 and J usage is TRBJ2-3, with 15 nucleotides matching TRBD2. In germline, CDR1 is MRHNA, CDR2 SNTAGT. The CDR3 totals 15 residues. The ends lost 4 bases at V and 4 bases at J; junction bases unmatched: 0. The CDR3, as DNA: TGTGCCAGCAGTGGGACTAGCGGGGGGGCAGATACGCAGTATTTT. It codes for CASSGTSGGADTQYF.

The CDR3 region has the DNA TGTGCCAGCAGGGGGAACACTGAAGCTTTCTTT. It specifies CASRGNTEAFF. This chain joins TRBV25-1 and TRBJ1-1, with no clear D. V gave up 6 bases and J gave up 1 base, with 3 bases separating them. This CDR3 has 11 residues. Germline V gene data show CDR1 as MGHDK and CDR2 as SYGVNS.

The CDR3 loop reads CASSVEVESHTIYF. CDR3 DNA sequence: TGTGCCAGCAGTGTAGAGGTTGAATCACACACCATATATTTT. The V gene is TRBV2, the J gene TRBJ1-3; no clear D. V was clipped by 4 bases and J by 8 bases, with 15 bases between them. CDR1 and CDR2 (germline): SNHLY, FYNNEI. This CDR3 is 14 amino acids long.

This chain connects TRBV5-1 to TRBJ2-1; perhaps TRBD2 as D (6 bases). Germline-derived CDR1 and CDR2 are SGHRS and YFSETQ. The CDR3 sequence is 14 residues long. V was clipped by 8 bases and J by 9 bases, with 21 bases between them. The CDR3 DNA sequence: TGCGCCAGTTCTAAGGAGGGCCCCTACGCTGAGCAGTTCTTC. This codes for CASSKEGPYAEQFF.

This chain connects TRBV4-1 to TRBJ2-5; 10 nucleotides agree with TRBD2. J lost 7 bases, V lost 4 bases, and 9 bases had no gene match. Germline assignment: CDR1 MGHRA and CDR2 YSYEKL. CDR3 length equals 15 residues. In DNA, the CDR3 is TGCGCCAGCAGCCTCTCAGCGGGAGGGCCCGGGACCCAGTACTTC. Translation gives CASSLSAGGPGTQYF.